The sequence of this TCR beta chain was determined in a study of T cell responses to AZD1222 COVID-19 vaccine. Remarks on this clone: No antigen is known for it.

General study results and limits: Nearly half of the spike-specific TCRs reportedly recognize variant regions that carry no mutations. At 160-218 and 743-854, vaccine-associated CD4 TCRs were dominant, and they spanned spike. Two AZD1222 administrations were followed by greater Spike-specific TCR breadth and depth.

The table came from immunoSEQ multiplex PCR; TCRdb's copy has only in-frame clones and leaves some out. The table lists 150,000 to 200,000 clones, 94% of them singletons. The receptor was derived from an adult who received the AZD1222 COVID-19 vaccine. Material: peripheral blood, obtained 28 days after the second AZD1222 dose.

The CDR3 DNA is TGTGCCAGCTCACCAGAGCCCCTCTACGAGCAGTACTTC. This encodes CASSPEPLYEQYF. The chain has TRBV18 and TRBJ2-7; D is uncertain. The CDR3 spans 13 residues. Trimming cost V 2 bases and J 3 bases, with 8 bases left between them. The germline V gene has CDR1 KGHSH and CDR2 LQKENI.